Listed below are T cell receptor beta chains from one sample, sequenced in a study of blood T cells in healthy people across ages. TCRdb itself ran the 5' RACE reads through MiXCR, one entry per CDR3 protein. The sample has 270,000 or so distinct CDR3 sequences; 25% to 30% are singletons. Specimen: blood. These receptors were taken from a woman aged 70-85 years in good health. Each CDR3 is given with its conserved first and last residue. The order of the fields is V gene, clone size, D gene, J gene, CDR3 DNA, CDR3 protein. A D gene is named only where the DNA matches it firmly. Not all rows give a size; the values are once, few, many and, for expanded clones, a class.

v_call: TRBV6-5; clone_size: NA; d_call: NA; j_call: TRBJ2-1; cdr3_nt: TGTGCCAGCCGCCGGGGCTCCCCGGTAAACTATGAGCAGTTCTTC; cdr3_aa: CASRRGSPVNYEQFF
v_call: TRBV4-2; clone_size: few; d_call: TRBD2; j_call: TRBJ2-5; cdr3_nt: TGTGCCAGCAGCCAAGCGACCGGGACTAGCGGACAAGAGACCCAGTACTTC; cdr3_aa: CASSQATGTSGQETQYF
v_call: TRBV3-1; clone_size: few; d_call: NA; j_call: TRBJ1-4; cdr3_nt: TGTGCCAGCAGCCCCCCATTTCAGGATGAAAAACTGTTTTTT; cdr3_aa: CASSPPFQDEKLFF
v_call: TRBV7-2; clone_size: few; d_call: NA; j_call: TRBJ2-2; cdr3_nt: TGTGCCAGCAGCTTATTGGGGAGCGGGGAGCTGTTTTTT; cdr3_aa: CASSLLGSGELFF
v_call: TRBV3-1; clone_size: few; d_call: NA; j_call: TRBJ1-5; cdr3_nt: TGTGCCAGCAGCCCCGGACAGATTAGCAATCAGCCCCAGCATTTT; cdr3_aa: CASSPGQISNQPQHF
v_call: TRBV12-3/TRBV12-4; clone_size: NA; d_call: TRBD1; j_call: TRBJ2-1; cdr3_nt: TGTGCCAGCAGTTTCCGGGACAGGGGGTATGAGCAGTTCTTC; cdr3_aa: CASSFRDRGYEQFF
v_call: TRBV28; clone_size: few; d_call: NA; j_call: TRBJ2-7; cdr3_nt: TGTGCCAGCCGGACAGTTCCGTCCTACGAGCAGTACTTC; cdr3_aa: CASRTVPSYEQYF
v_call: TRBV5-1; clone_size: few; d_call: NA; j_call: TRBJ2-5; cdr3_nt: TGCGCCAGCAGCTTAGGACAGCTCCAAGAGGCCCAGTACTTC; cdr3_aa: CASSLGQLQEAQYF
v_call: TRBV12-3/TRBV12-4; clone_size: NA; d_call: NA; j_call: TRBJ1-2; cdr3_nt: TGTGCCAGCAGTTTAGGGTCTGGGGCCCCTGGCTACACCTTC; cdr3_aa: CASSLGSGAPGYTF
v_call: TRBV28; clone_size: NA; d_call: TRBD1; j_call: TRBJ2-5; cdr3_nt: TGTGCCAGCAGAACCGGGACAGGGAAACCGCACGACTTC; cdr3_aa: CASRTGTGKPHDF
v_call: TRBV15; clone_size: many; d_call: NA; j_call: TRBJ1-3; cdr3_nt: TGTGCCACCAGCCTCGGGACTTCAGGGCGGCGGGCTGGAAACACCATATATTTT; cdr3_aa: CATSLGTSGRRAGNTIYF
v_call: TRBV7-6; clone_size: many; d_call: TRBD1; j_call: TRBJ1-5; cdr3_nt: TGTGCCAGCAGCTCAGGACAGGGAAATCAGCCCCAGCATTTT; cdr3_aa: CASSSGQGNQPQHF
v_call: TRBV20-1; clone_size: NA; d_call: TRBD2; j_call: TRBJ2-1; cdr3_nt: TGCAGTGCTAGGTCCGGGACTAGCGGGAGTGGTGAGCAGTTCTTC; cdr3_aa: CSARSGTSGSGEQFF
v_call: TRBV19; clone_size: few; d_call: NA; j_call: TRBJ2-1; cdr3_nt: TGTGCCAGTAGGCAGGGGAAGCTGAATGAGCAGTTCTTC; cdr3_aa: CASRQGKLNEQFF
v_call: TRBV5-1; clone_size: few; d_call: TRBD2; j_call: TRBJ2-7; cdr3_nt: TGCGCCAGCAGCTTTACGACTAGCGGGAGCCGGGAGCAGTACTTC; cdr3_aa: CASSFTTSGSREQYF
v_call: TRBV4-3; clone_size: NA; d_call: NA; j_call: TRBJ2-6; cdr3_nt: TGCGCCAGCAGCCAAGATTCCGGGCCCGGGGCCAACGTCCTGACTTTC; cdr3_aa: CASSQDSGPGANVLTF
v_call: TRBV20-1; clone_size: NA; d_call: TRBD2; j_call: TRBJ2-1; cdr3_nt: TGCAGTGCTAGTGGGGTAGCGGGACTCTACAATGAGCAGTTCTTC; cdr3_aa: CSASGVAGLYNEQFF
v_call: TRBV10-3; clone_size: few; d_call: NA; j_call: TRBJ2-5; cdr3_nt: TGTGCCATCAGGACGGATCAAGAGACCCAGTACTTC; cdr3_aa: CAIRTDQETQYF
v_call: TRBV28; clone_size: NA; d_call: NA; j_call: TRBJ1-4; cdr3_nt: TGTGCCAGCAGTTCTGCAGGGCAAAGTAATGAAAAACTGTTTTTT; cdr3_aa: CASSSAGQSNEKLFF
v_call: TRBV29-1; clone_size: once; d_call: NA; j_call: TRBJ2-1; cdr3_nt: TGCAGCGTTGAGGCCCCGACAGGAACCTACAATGAGCAGTTCTTC; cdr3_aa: CSVEAPTGTYNEQFF
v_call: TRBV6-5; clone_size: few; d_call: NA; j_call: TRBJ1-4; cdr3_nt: TGTGCCAGCAGTTCGCAGACATCTCCAAAACTGTTTTTT; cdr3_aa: CASSSQTSPKLFF
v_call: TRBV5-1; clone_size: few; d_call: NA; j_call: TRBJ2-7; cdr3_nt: TGCGCCAGCAGCGTAAAAGACACGGTCGGGGAGCAGTACTTC; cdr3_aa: CASSVKDTVGEQYF
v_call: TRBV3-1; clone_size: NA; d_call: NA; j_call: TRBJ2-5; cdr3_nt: TGTGCCAGCAGCCAAGATAGAGGGGAGCAGTACTTC; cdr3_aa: CASSQDRGEQYF
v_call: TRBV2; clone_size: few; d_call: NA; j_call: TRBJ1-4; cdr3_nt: TGTGCCAGCACGGGAGTAATGGGTGAAAAACTGTTTTTT; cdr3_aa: CASTGVMGEKLFF
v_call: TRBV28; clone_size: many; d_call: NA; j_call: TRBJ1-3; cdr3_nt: TGTGCCAGCAAGGGCGGATCCTCTGGAAACACCATATATTTT; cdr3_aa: CASKGGSSGNTIYF
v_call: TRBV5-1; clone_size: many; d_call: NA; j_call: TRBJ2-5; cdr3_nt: TGCGCCAGCAGCGAACCTCAAGAGACCCAGTACTTC; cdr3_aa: CASSEPQETQYF
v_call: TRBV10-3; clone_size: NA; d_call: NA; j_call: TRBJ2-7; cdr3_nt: TGTGCCATCAGTGGCACTCAAACCTACGAGCAGTACTTC; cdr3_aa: CAISGTQTYEQYF
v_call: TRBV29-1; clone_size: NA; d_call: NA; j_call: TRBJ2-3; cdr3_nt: TGCAGCGTCCGGACTTCTAGCACAGATACGCAGTATTTT; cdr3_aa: CSVRTSSTDTQYF
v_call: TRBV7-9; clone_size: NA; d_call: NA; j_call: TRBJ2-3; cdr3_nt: TGTGCCAGCAGCTTAGAGGGCCTCACAGATACGCAGTATTTT; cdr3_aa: CASSLEGLTDTQYF
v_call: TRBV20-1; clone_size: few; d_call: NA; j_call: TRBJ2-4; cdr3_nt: TGCAGTGCTAGATTGGACAGCTCGTCCAAAAACATTCAGTACTTC; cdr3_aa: CSARLDSSSKNIQYF
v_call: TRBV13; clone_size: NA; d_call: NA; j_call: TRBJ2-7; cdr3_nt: TGTGCCAGCAGCATCAACAGGGCGCTTACCTACGAGCAGTACTTC; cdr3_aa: CASSINRALTYEQYF
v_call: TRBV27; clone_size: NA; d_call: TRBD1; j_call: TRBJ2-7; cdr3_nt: TGTGCCAGCGGGGACAGAGGTCGCTACGAGCAGTACTTC; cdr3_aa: CASGDRGRYEQYF
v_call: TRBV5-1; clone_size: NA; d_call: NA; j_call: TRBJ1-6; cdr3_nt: TGCGCCAGCAGCATAGGACACGCAGCTTCACCCCTCCACTTT; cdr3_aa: CASSIGHAASPLHF
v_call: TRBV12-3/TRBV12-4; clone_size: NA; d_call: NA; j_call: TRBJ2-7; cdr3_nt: TGTGCCAGCAGTCGTCCGGACGGGGCGTTCGAGCAGTACTTC; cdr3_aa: CASSRPDGAFEQYF
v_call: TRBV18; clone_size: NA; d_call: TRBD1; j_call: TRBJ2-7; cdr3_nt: TGTGCCAGCTCACCAGGCGCAGGGGGCTACGAGCAGTACTTC; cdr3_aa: CASSPGAGGYEQYF
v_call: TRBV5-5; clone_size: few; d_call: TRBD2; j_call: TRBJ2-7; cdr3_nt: TGTGCCAGCAGCTCTTATTCCCCCGGGACTAGCTCGCGCGAGCAGTACTTC; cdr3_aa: CASSSYSPGTSSREQYF
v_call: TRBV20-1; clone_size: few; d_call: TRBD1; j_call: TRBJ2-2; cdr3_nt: TGCAGTGCGAGGTCCGGGACAGGCAGAACCGGGGAGCTGTTTTTT; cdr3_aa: CSARSGTGRTGELFF
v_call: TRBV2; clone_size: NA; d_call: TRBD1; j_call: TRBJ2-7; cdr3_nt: TGTGCCAGCAGTAGACAGGGATCCCTGGAGCAGTACTTC; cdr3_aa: CASSRQGSLEQYF
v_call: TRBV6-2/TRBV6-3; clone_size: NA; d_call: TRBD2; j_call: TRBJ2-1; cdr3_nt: TGTGCCAGCAGTCCGCTAGCGGGAGGGACTTTAGGGCAGTTCTTC; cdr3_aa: CASSPLAGGTLGQFF
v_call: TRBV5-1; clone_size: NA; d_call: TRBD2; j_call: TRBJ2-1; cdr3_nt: TGCGCCAGCAGCTCCATAGCGGGAGGGCCGAATGAGCAGTTCTTC; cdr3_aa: CASSSIAGGPNEQFF
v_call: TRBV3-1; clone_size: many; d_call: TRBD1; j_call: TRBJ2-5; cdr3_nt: TGTGCCAGCAGCCAAGGACAGGGTCAACGGGAGACCCAGTACTTC; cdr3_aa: CASSQGQGQRETQYF
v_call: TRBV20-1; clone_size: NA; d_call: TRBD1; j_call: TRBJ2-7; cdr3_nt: TGCAGTGCTAGAGATCCTGGACAGGTATCCTACGAGCAGTACTTC; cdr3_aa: CSARDPGQVSYEQYF
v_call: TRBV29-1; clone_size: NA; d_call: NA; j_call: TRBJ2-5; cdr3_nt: TGCAGCGTTGAGTTCGTCAATCTAGAGACCCAGTACTTC; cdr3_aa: CSVEFVNLETQYF
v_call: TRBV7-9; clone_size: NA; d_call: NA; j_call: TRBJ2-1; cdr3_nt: TGTGCCAACAGCTCCGCAGACCCGGGGTCCCGATCCTACAATGAGCAGTTCTTC; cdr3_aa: CANSSADPGSRSYNEQFF
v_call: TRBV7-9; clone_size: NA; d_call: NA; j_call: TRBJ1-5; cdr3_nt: TGTGCCAGCAGCTTAGATGGGGGATGGCAGCCCCAGCATTTT; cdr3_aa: CASSLDGGWQPQHF
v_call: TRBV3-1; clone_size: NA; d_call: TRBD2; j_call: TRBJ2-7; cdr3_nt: TGTGCCAGCAGCCAAGAGTGGCTAGCGGGAGTCTACGAGCAGTACTTC; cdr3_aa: CASSQEWLAGVYEQYF
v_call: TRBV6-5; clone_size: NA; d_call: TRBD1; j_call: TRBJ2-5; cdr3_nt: TGTGCCAGCAGTTCATCCGAACAGGGGTTGACCCAGTACTTC; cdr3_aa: CASSSSEQGLTQYF
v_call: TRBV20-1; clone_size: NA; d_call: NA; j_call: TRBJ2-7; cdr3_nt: TGCAGTGCTAGGAAGGGGACCTCCTACGAGCAGTACTTC; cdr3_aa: CSARKGTSYEQYF
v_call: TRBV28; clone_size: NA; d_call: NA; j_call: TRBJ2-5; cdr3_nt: TGTGCCAGCAGCTTGACAGGCGGCGGAGGGAACCAGTACTTC; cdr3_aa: CASSLTGGGGNQYF